Given below is one T cell receptor beta chain in context. What this receptor recognizes is not known. No clone much larger than this one lies a single base away; base qualities are absent. Using the deep immunoSEQ assay, TCR CDR3 regions were amplified from genomic DNA by multiplex PCR. Extracted genomic DNA from each cell subset was spread evenly across all wells of several immunoSEQ 96-well plates, with each plate serving as a replicate. For sorted subsets, about 200 ng genomic DNA, equal to tens of thousands of T cell genomes, was loaded into each replicate PCR. The purified libraries were quantified using a Qubit 3.0 fluorometer, sized with a Bioanalyzer 2100, and then quantified again using the KAPA Library Quantification kit. Every immunoSEQ 96-well plate was sequenced on a separate single-read 150-cycle Illumina NextSeq 550 flow cell. The study's processing was this. Because the immunoSEQ output included only junctional sequences and no quality scores, the filtering could not be the same as the filtering used for full-length reads. To assign V/J genes and CDR3, sequences were annotated using PyIR, a Python wrapper for IgBLAST v1.9, with IMGT germline references. Reads were filtered out if the reads had weak V/J assignments (E-value above 1e-6), no CDR3, stop codons, out-of-frame junctions, or ambiguous translated residues. A V3J clonotype was defined by an identical inferred V gene, J gene, and CDR3 amino acid sequence. Percentage overlap between repertoires was calculated by dividing the number of shared unique clonotypes by the size of the smaller repertoire. RTK rarefaction, the Chao1 estimator, and Recon v2.1 estimates of unobserved clonotypes were used to assess repertoire richness. Generation probabilities were computed with OLGA for all TCRbeta clonotypes obtained by the gDNA method from a few donors. TCRdb took over this immuneACCESS table, retaining in-frame rearrangements with V and J assigned. Such tables are incomplete; in checked studies, under half of the missing clones stem from an unresolved V gene, and the remainder is unexplained. V, J and clone size were drawn from that table, and D and trimming were deduced from the DNA. The sample data list under 2,500,000 clones, and 95% of these were observed just once. The biggest ten clones account for around 0.13% of the sample.

After removal of 3 bases from V and 8 bases from J, the junction retains 11 bases not matched to a gene. The CDR3 holds 15 amino acids from the cysteine to the phenylalanine. The kept DNA is CDR3 alone, 45 bases in frame from the first base. CDR1 and CDR2, looked up from the germline V gene (reference sequence), are GTSNPN and SVGIG. These data belong to a study of shared clonotypes between healthy human individuals (dated by TCRdb to between 2020 and 2021). Concerning the study at large: The cohort included three men and a couple of women between 18 and 49 years of age. Per donor, three plates each were used for CD4 naive and CD4 memory, two for CD8 naive, and one for CD8 memory. Blood TCR repertoires of 5 or 6 healthy adults were deeply sequenced to estimate repertoire size and the extent of clonotype sharing between individuals. To increase sequencing depth and limit assay-specific biases, TCR repertoire library preparation and sequencing were carried out by different laboratories using diverse techniques. Per donor, leukapheresis produced somewhere between about 0.85 and 8.9 billion PBMCs. General conclusions and limits of the study: Because the study included a small number of donors, the genetic and exposure-history diversity represented was limited. Clonotypes shared by all four sorted-subset donors showed higher generation probabilities than non-shared clonotypes. Across several donors, around 5% of naive CD4, 3.5% of naive CD8, under 2.5% of memory CD4, and about 0.44% of memory CD8 clonotypes were shared. Pairwise subsampling indicated that sequencing depth was expected to affect the degree of clonotype sharing among donors. Sampling was limited to blood, and TCR repertoires in tissue likely differ from TCR repertoires in blood. Naive subsets generally had larger estimated clonotype richness than memory subsets did. Incomplete sequencing was indicated by rarefaction of sorted-subset datasets, despite the large sequencing depth.

Donors were healthy HIV-negative adults with no recently reported acute infections or vaccinations. Only Caucasian adults living in Nashville, Tennessee, USA were represented among the donors. CD4+ T cells were enriched by magnetic negative selection; naive cells were then positively selected on CD45RA, and the negative fraction formed the memory subset. Blood was collected by leukapheresis, and PBMCs were isolated by Ficoll-Histopaque density gradient centrifugation and then cryopreserved in liquid nitrogen vapor phase. Purity and quantity of every magnetically sorted T cell population were checked by analytical flow cytometry. Each sorted fraction had its genomic DNA isolated and then quantified by UV absorbance on a Nanodrop 2000c.

Sequencing was done on a sample of naive CD4+ T cells sorted from blood. The cell subset or site label corresponds to: CD45RA+ positively selected. The chain links TRBV30 with TRBJ1-4, with 8 bases aligning to TRBD1. The sequence came from a man between 18 and 35 years old in good health. The CDR3 has the sequence CAWSPTRGRGEKLFF. The DNA reads as follows: TGTGCCTGGAGCCCCACCAGGGGGCGGGGAGAAAAACTGTTTTTT.